The clone carrying this T cell receptor (beta chain) was picked up a small number of times. Its antigen is unknown. Authors of the study amplified TCR beta CDR3 regions from RNA transcripts. Using the HTBI primer set, a first-round RT-PCR was run on the TCR CDR3. MiXCR, applied by TCRdb to the multiplex PCR reads, yields one record per CDR3 protein. The data show hundreds of thousands of distinct CDR3 sequences, roughly 14% seen once. The sample is drawn from a study of T cells in Graves' hyperthyroidism and ophthalmopathy. Orbital computed tomography, thyroid ultrasound, serum thyroxine and TRAb, and clinical symptoms together informed the diagnoses. Notes on the study in general: Blood samples included most of the expanded thyroid clonotypes exceeding 0.001. A model of 13 V-J features distinguished ophthalmopathy from stable hyperthyroidism.

The source of this sequence is a young man with Graves' ophthalmopathy. The sequencing sample was made of blood.

Here the CDR3 DNA reads TGCGCCAGCAGCCCGAAAACAGGGTTTGAGACCCAGTACTTC. It encodes CASSPKTGFETQYF. The V and J genes are TRBV5-1 and TRBJ2-5, with D possibly TRBD1 on 6 matching bases. This CDR3 is 14 amino acids long. Trimming removed 4 bases from V and 5 bases from J, with 15 bases in between. Germline V gives CDR1 SGHRS, CDR2 YFSETQ. The whole variable domain, filled in from reference TRBV5-1 and TRBJ2-5, reads KAGVTQTPRYLIKTRGQQVTLSCSPISGHRSVSWYQQTPGQGLQFLFEYFSETQRNKGNFPGRFSGRQFSNSRSEMNVSTLELGDSALYLCASSPKTGFETQYFGPGTRLLVL.